A single sample is the source of the 24 T cell receptor beta chains below, sequenced in a study of T cell responses to AZD1222 COVID-19 vaccine. Clones were sequenced by immunoSEQ multiplex PCR, and TCRdb holds only the in-frame ones, with some missing. The sample lists around 200,000 clones; 93% were seen once. Sequences were derived from peripheral blood, sampled on day 0 of AZD1222 vaccination. These receptors were obtained from an adult in good health.

This rearrangement joins TRBV7-9 to TRBJ1-2; 8 bases match TRBD1. V lost 5 bases and J lost 2; bases outside the gene matches: 7. Germline CDR1 reads SEHNR; CDR2 reads FQNEAQ (reference sequence). There are 15 residues in the CDR3. The CDR3 protein is CASSPRGQVNYGYTF. CDR3 coding DNA: TGTGCCAGCAGCCCCAGGGGACAGGTGAACTATGGCTACACCTTC.

The gene calls are TRBV6-2 or TRBV6-3 and TRBJ1-2, with D unclear. The germline V and J ends were trimmed by 2 bases and 6 bases, with 13 bases remaining between them. The CDR3 is made up of 14 amino acids. Looked up from germline, CDR1 is MNHEY and CDR2 is SVGEGT. CDR3 protein: CASSYLALTHGYTF. CDR3 bases: TGTGCCAGCAGTTACCTTGCGCTCACACATGGCTACACCTTC.

This clone has only a few counts. The chain joins TRBV5-4 to TRBJ2-3; the match to TRBD2 covers 12 bases. The CDR3 has 17 residues. The V gene end was trimmed by 1 base and the J gene end by 4 bases; junction bases not matched to a gene: 7. Germline values: CDR1 SGHNT, CDR2 YYREEE (reference sequence). This CDR3 is CASSLKTSGRGADTQYF. The CDR3 bases are TGTGCCAGCAGCTTGAAGACTAGCGGGAGAGGGGCAGATACGCAGTATTTT.

The chain links TRBV18 to TRBJ2-2; 7 nucleotides agree with TRBD2. This CDR3 has 17 residues. After removal of 3 bases from V and 3 bases from J, the junction contained 10 bases not matched to a gene. Germline V gene sequence: CDR1 KGHSH, CDR2 LQKENI. CDR3 in amino acids: CASSPESPAGYTGELFF. The CDR3 nucleotides read TGTGCCAGCTCACCCGAGTCCCCAGCGGGATACACCGGGGAGCTGTTTTTT.

The CDR3 loop is CACESRGPSHIYGYTF. For the CDR3, the DNA is TGCGCCTGCGAGTCGAGAGGGCCCAGTCACATTTATGGCTACACCTTC. The J gene is TRBJ1-2, the V gene TRBV5-1; D call uncertain. The germline gives CDR1 SGHRS, CDR2 YFSETQ. V lost 10 bases and J lost 5, with 27 bases in between. This CDR3 has 16 amino acids. The full variable domain, its missing parts supplied by reference TRBV5-1 and TRBJ1-2, is KAGVTQTPRYLIKTRGQQVTLSCSPISGHRSVSWYQQTPGQGLQFLFEYFSETQRNKGNFPGRFSGRQFSNSRSEMNVSTLELGDSALYLCACESRGPSHIYGYTFGSGTRLTVV.

V and J are TRBV5-4 and TRBJ2-1; D is possibly TRBD2 (7 bases). The CDR3 runs to 14 residues. Germline CDR1 and CDR2: SGHNT and YYREEE (reference sequence). V was pared by 1 base and J by 9 bases, with 14 bases between. DNA for the CDR3: TGTGCCAGCAGCTTGAAGCAGGCGGGGGCTGAGCAGTTCTTC. Its protein product is CASSLKQAGAEQFF. Filled out from reference TRBV5-4 and TRBJ2-1, the complete variable domain reads ETGVTQSPTHLIKTRGQQVTLRCSSQSGHNTVSWYQQALGQGPQFIFQYYREEENGRGNFPPRFSGLQFPNYSSELNVNALELDDSALYLCASSLKQAGAEQFFGPGTRLTVL.

The rearrangement joins TRBV2 to TRBJ2-5; 12 bases are shared with TRBD2. The germline V gene has CDR1 SNHLY and CDR2 FYNNEI. The CDR3 is 16 amino acids. The trim removed 10 bases at V and 2 bases at J, leaving 11 bases unmatched. CDR3 in DNA: TGTGCCACCACTCTAGCGGGGGGGCCGTATCAAGAGACCCAGTACTTC. Its translation is CATTLAGGPYQETQYF.

Here the CDR3 DNA reads TGTGCCAGCAGCCCACGTAGTACAGACAACAGGGGTGGCTACACCTTC. It encodes CASSPRSTDNRGGYTF. The chain couples TRBV9 to TRBJ1-2; the match to TRBD1 covers 7 bases. V lost 4 bases, J lost 7 bases, and 16 bases stayed unmatched. This CDR3 comprises 16 residues. The germline V gene encodes CDR1 SGDLS and CDR2 YYNGEE.

The V gene is TRBV27, the J gene TRBJ1-2, with 8 bases fitting TRBD1. The CDR3 runs to 15 residues. Germline V gene lookup returns CDR1 MNHEY and CDR2 SMNVEV (reference sequence). V was pared by 3 bases and J by 2 bases, with 5 bases of the junction left unmatched. The CDR3 region has the DNA TGTGCCAGCAGTTTGCGGCAGGGGGCCAACTATGGCTACACCTTC. This encodes CASSLRQGANYGYTF.

V and J are TRBV9 and TRBJ1-1; unclear D gene. This CDR3 comprises 11 residues. From germline, CDR1 is SGDLS and CDR2 YYNGEE. V gave up 4 bases and J gave up 1 base, with 2 bases separating them. The CDR3 sequence: CASSPNTEAFF. The DNA for the CDR3 is TGTGCCAGCAGCCCGAACACTGAAGCTTTCTTT.

The chain uses TRBV6-5 and TRBJ1-2; D remains ambiguous. Germline CDR1 reads MNHEY; CDR2 reads SVGAGI. CDR3 length equals 14 residues. V lost 11 bases and J lost 7, with 23 bases in between. CDR3 nucleotides: TGTGCCGCCCGGGATGAGGCCCAATGGAGTGGCTACACCTTC. This gives the protein CAARDEAQWSGYTF.

The chain joins TRBV6-5 to TRBJ2-2; 12 positions match TRBD2. This CDR3 has 15 amino acids. Germline assignment: CDR1 MNHEY and CDR2 SVGAGI. The V and J ends lost 6 bases and 4 bases, in that order; junction bases with no gene match: 3. CDR3 protein: CASRSLAGGTGELFF. The CDR3 coding sequence is TGTGCCAGCAGATCACTAGCGGGAGGCACCGGGGAGCTGTTTTTT.

V and J are TRBV14 and TRBJ2-4; TRBD2 matches 7 bases. The germline CDR1 and CDR2 sequences are SGHDN and FVKESK. This CDR3 is 17 amino acids long. V lost 6 bases and J lost 1; bases outside the gene matches: 12. CDR3 region: CASSQKVFGGAKNIQYF. DNA of the CDR3: TGTGCCAGCAGTCAAAAAGTCTTCGGGGGGGCCAAAAACATTCAGTACTTC.

This chain connects TRBV18 to TRBJ1-6; TRBD1 matches at 9 bases. J was trimmed by 8 bases and V by 2 bases; bases with no gene match: 1. The CDR3 is made up of 14 amino acids. CDR1 and CDR2 from the germline V gene are KGHSH and LQKENI. CDR3 loop: CASSPDRGDSPLHF. For the CDR3, the DNA is TGTGCCAGCTCACCAGACAGGGGGGATTCACCCCTCCACTTT. Filled out from reference TRBV18 and TRBJ1-6, the complete variable domain reads NAGVMQNPRHLVRRRGQEARLRCSPMKGHSHVYWYRQLPEEGLKFMVYLQKENIIDESGMPKERFSAEFPKEGPSILRIQQVVRGDSAAYFCASSPDRGDSPLHFGNGTRLTVT.

V usage is TRBV6-5 and J usage is TRBJ1-5; possibly TRBD1 for D (5 bases). Germline V gene data show CDR1 as MNHEY and CDR2 as SVGAGI. This CDR3 is 14 amino acids long. V lost 6 bases to trimming and J lost 9 bases, with 18 bases between them. CDR3 in amino acids: CASRRGYTGGPQHF. CDR3 coding DNA: TGTGCCAGCAGACGGGGGTACACCGGAGGGCCCCAGCATTTT.

The chain recombines TRBV7-9 with TRBJ2-1; 8 nucleotides line up with TRBD2. Germline V gene lookup returns CDR1 SEHNR and CDR2 FQNEAQ (reference sequence). Losses at the gene ends were 3 bases for V and 8 bases for J; bases not matched to a gene: 6. The CDR3 has 14 residues. CDR3 sequence reads: CASSFGTRRDEQFF. The DNA of the CDR3 is TGTGCCAGCAGCTTTGGGACTAGAAGGGATGAGCAGTTCTTC.

The genes are TRBV5-1 and TRBJ1-5; D unresolved. The CDR3 is made up of 11 amino acids. Germline V gives CDR1 SGHRS, CDR2 YFSETQ. The V and J ends lost 6 bases and 4 bases respectively, with 5 bases between them. CDR3 in amino acids: CASTNNQPQHF. CDR3 sequence (DNA): TGCGCCAGCACCAATAATCAGCCCCAGCATTTT.

The chain couples TRBV6-5 to TRBJ1-1, with D maybe TRBD1 (5 bases). Per germline, CDR1 MNHEY and CDR2 SVGAGI. V gave up 10 bases and J gave up 4 bases, with 16 bases separating them. There are 13 residues in the CDR3. CDR3 sequence (DNA): TGTGCCACTGGGTTGGGGGGGGTCACTGAAGCTTTCTTT. Encoded protein: CATGLGGVTEAFF.

The sample holds one count of this clone. In nucleotides, the CDR3 is TGTGCCAGCAGCCCCAGGATCAACAATGAGCAGTTCTTC. It encodes CASSPRINNEQFF. This sequence joins TRBV6-5 and TRBJ2-1; no clear D. Germline CDR1 is MNHEY and CDR2 is SVGAGI. CDR3 length: 13 residues. Trimming left V 6 bases short and J 5 bases short, with 11 bases between.

Only a few counts were recorded for this clone. The gene calls are TRBV10-3 and TRBJ1-6, with TRBD1 matching 7 bases. The CDR3 length is 18 residues. CDR1 ENHRY and CDR2 SYGVKD come from the germline V gene. J was trimmed by 4 bases and V by 0 bases; bases with no gene match: 9. CDR3 residues: CAISESTGKTRYNSPLHF. Written as DNA, the CDR3 is TGTGCCATCAGTGAGTCGACAGGGAAAACGAGGTATAATTCACCCCTCCACTTT.

The chain links TRBV20-1 to TRBJ1-3, with D perhaps TRBD1 (5 bases). The V and J ends lost 3 bases and 4 bases respectively, with 13 bases between them. Germline assignment: CDR1 DFQATT and CDR2 SNEGSKA (reference sequence). This CDR3 spans 14 amino acids. The CDR3 DNA follows: TGCAGTGCTAGTAGCAGGGCTAAGGGAAACACCATATATTTT. As protein: CSASSRAKGNTIYF.

The J gene is TRBJ1-1, the V gene TRBV29-1; 12 bases are a match to TRBD1. Germline V gives CDR1 SQVTM, CDR2 ANQGSEA. V shed 7 bases and J 11 bases; nucleotides not matched to a gene: 8. The CDR3 contains 12 residues. This chain's CDR3 is CSGRDRGREAFF. In DNA form, the CDR3 reads TGCAGCGGCCGGGACAGGGGGCGAGAGGCTTTCTTT. Full variable domain (missing parts from reference TRBV29-1 and TRBJ1-1): SAVISQKPSRDICQRGTSLTIQCQVDSQVTMMFWYRQQPGQSLTLIATANQGSEATYESGFVIDKFPISRPNLTFSTLTVSNMSPEDSSIYLCSGRDRGREAFFGQGTRLTVV.

The CDR3 here is CASRQNEKLFF. CDR3 sequence (DNA): TGTGCCAGCCGCCAGAATGAAAAACTGTTTTTT. The rearrangement uses TRBV12-3 or TRBV12-4 and TRBJ1-4, with D unclear. V gave up 8 bases and J gave up 5 bases, with 6 bases separating them. The CDR3 runs 11 residues.

The chain has TRBV4-2 and TRBJ2-7; 14 bases are shared with TRBD2. Germline values: CDR1 LGHNA, CDR2 YNFKEQ. The CDR3 extends over 18 amino acids. With 4 bases clipped from V and 1 base from J, the junction kept 9 bases outside the gene matches. The chain's CDR3 is CASSPSGTSGSFSYEQYF. The CDR3 DNA reads as TGTGCCAGCAGCCCATCCGGGACTAGCGGGAGTTTTTCCTACGAGCAGTACTTC.